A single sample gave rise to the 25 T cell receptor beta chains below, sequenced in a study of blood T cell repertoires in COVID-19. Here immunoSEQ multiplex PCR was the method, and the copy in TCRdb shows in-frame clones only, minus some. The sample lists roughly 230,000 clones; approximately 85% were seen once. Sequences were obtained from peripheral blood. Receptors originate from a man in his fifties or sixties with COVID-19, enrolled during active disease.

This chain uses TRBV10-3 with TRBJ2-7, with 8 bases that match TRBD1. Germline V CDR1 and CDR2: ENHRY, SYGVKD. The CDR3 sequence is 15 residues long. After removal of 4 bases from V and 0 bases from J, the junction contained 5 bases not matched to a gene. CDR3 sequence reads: CAISADRDRSYEQYF. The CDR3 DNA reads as TGTGCCATCAGTGCGGACAGGGACCGCTCCTACGAGCAGTACTTC.

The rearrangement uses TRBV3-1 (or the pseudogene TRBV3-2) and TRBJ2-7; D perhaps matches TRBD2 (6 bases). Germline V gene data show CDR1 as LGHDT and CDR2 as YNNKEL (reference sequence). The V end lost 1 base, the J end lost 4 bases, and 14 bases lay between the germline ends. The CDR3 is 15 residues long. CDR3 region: CASSQVGSGIYEQYF. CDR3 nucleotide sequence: TGTGCCAGCAGCCAAGTAGGTAGCGGAATATACGAGCAGTACTTC.

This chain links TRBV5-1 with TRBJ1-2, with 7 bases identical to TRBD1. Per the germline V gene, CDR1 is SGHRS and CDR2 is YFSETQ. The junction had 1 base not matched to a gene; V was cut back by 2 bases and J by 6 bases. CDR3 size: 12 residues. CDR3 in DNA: TGCGCCAGCAGCTTAGGACAGGATGGCTACACCTTC. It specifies CASSLGQDGYTF.

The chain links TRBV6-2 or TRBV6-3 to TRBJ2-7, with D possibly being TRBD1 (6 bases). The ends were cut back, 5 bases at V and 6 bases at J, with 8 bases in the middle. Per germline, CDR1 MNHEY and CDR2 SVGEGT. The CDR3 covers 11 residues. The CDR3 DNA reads TGTGCCAGCAGTACAGGGCGCGAGCAGTACTTC. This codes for CASSTGREQYF.

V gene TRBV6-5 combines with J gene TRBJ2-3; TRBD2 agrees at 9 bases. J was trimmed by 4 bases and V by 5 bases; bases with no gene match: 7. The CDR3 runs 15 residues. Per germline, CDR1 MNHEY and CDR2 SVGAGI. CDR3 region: CASSTGTSFPDTQYF. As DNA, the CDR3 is TGTGCCAGCAGTACCGGGACTAGCTTTCCAGATACGCAGTATTTT.

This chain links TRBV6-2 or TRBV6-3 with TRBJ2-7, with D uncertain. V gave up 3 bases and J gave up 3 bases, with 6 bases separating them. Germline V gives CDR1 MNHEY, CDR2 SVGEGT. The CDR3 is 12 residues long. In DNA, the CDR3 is TGTGCCAGCAGTTATGGCTTCTACGAGCAGTACTTC. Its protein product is CASSYGFYEQYF.

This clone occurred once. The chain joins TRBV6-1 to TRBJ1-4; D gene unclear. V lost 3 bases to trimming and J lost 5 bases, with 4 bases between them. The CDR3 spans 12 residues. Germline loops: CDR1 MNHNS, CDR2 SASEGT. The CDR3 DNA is TGTGCCAGCAGTGACCCGAATGAAAAACTGTTTTTT. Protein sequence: CASSDPNEKLFF.

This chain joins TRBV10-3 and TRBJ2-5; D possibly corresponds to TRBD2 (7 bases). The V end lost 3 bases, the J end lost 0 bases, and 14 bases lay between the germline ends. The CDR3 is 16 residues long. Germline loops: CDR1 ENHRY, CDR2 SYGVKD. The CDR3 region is CAISDPGRGNQETQYF. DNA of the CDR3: TGTGCCATCAGTGATCCAGGGAGGGGGAACCAAGAGACCCAGTACTTC.

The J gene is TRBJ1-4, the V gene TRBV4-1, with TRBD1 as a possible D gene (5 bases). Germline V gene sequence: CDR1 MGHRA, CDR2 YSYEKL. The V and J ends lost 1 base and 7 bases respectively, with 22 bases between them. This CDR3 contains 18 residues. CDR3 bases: TGCGCCAGCAGCCAAGGGGCGGTGGGGCAGGGAATGGGTGAAAAACTGTTTTTT. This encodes CASSQGAVGQGMGEKLFF.

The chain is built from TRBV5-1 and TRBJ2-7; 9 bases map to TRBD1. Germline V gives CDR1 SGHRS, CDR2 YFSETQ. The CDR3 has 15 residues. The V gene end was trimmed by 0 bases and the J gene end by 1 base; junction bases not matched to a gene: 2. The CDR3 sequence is CASSLGGTGSYEQYF. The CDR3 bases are TGCGCCAGCAGCTTGGGCGGGACAGGGTCCTACGAGCAGTACTTC.

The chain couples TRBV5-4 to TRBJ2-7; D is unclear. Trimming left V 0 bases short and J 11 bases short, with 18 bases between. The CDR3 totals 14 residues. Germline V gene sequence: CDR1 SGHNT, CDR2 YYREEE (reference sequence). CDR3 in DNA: TGTGCCAGCAGCTTGGTTGGCGGCAGTTTTGAGGAGTACTTC. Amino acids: CASSLVGGSFEEYF. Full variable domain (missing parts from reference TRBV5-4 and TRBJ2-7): ETGVTQSPTHLIKTRGQQVTLRCSSQSGHNTVSWYQQALGQGPQFIFQYYREEENGRGNFPPRFSGLQFPNYSSELNVNALELDDSALYLCASSLVGGSFEEYFGPGTRLTVT.

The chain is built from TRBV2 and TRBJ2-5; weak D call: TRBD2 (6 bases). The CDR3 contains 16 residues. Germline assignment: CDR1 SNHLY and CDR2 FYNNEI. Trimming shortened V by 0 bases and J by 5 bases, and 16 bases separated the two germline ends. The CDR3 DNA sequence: TGTGCCAGCAGTGAAGCGCTTACTAGCCCTGCGGAGACCCAGTACTTC. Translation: CASSEALTSPAETQYF.

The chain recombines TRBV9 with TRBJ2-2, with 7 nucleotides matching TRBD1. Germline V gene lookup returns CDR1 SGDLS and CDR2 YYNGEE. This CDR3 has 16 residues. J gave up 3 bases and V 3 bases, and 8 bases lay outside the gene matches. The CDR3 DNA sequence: TGTGCCAGCAGCGAACCCCGGGACAGAGACACCGGGGAGCTGTTTTTT. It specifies CASSEPRDRDTGELFF.

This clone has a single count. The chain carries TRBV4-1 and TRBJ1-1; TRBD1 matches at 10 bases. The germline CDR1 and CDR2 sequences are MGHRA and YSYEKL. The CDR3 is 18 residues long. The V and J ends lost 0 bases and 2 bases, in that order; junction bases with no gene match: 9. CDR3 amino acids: CASSQEWTGGPRNTEAFF. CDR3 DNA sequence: TGCGCCAGCAGCCAAGAATGGACAGGGGGGCCGAGAAACACTGAAGCTTTCTTT.

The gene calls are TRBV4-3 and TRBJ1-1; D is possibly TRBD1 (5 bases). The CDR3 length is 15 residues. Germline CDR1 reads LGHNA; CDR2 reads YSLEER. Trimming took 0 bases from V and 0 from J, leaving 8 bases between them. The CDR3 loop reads CASSQEGQMNTEAFF. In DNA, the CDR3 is TGCGCCAGCAGCCAAGAGGGGCAGATGAACACTGAAGCTTTCTTT.

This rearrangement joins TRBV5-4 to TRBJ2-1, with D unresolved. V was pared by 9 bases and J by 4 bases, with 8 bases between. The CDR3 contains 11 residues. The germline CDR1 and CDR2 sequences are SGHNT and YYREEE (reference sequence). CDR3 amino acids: CATSTYNEQFF. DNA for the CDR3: TGTGCCACATCTACGTACAATGAGCAGTTCTTC.

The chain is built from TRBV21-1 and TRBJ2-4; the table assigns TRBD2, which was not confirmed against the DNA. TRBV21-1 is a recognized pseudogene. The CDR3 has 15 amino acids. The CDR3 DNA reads TGTGCCAGCAGACTCACGCGGGGGGTCCAAAACATTCAGTACTTC. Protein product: CASRLTRGVQNIQYF.

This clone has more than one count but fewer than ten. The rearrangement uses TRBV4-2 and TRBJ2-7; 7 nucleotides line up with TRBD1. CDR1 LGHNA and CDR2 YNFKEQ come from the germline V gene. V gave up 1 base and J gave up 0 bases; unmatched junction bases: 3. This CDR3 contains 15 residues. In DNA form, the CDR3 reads TGTGCCAGCAGCCAAGGGACAGGTGGCTCCTACGAGCAGTACTTC. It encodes CASSQGTGGSYEQYF.

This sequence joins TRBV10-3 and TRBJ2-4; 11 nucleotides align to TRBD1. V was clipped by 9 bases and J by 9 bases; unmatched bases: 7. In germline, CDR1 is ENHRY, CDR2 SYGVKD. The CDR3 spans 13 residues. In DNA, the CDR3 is TGTGCCATAGGGACAGGGGGACCGTCCATTCAGTACTTC. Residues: CAIGTGGPSIQYF.

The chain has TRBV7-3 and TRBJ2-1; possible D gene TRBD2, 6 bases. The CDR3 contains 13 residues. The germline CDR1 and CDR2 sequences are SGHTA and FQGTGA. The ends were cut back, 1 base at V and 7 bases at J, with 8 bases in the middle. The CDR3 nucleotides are TGTGCCAGCAGCTTAATTGGAGGGAATGAGCAGTTCTTC. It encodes CASSLIGGNEQFF.

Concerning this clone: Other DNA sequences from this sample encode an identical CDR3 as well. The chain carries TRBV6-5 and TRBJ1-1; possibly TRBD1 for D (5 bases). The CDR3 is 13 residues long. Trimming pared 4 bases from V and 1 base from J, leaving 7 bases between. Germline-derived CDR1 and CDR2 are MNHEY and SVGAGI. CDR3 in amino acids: CASSLTGNTEAFF. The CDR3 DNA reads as TGTGCCAGCAGTTTAACAGGGAACACTGAAGCTTTCTTT.

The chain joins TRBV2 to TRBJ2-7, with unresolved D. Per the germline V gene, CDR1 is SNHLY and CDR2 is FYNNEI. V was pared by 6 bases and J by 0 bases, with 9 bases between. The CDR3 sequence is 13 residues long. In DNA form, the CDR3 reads TGTGCCAGCAGGAGGCTAAGCTCCTACGAGCAGTACTTC. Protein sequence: CASRRLSSYEQYF. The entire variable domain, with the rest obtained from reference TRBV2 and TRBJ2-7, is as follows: EPEVTQTPSHQVTQMGQEVILRCVPISNHLYFYWYRQILGQKVEFLVSFYNNEISEKSEIFDDQFSVERPDGSNFTLKIRSTKLEDSAMYFCASRRLSSYEQYFGPGTRLTVT.

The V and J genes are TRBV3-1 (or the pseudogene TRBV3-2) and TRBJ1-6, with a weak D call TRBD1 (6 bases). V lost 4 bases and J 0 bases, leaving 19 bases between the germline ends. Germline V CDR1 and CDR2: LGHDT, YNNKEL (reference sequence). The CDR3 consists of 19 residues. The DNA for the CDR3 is TGTGCCAGCAGCCCACGGGGGGGCTTTAGTAGCTCCTATAATTCACCCCTCCACTTT. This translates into CASSPRGGFSSSYNSPLHF.

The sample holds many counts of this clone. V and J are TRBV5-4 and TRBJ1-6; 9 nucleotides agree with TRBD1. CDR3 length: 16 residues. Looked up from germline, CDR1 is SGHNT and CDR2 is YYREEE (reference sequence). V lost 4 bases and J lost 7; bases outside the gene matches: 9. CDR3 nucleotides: TGTGCCAGCAGCCCGGGACAGGGTTCATCGAATTCACCCCTCCACTTT. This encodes CASSPGQGSSNSPLHF. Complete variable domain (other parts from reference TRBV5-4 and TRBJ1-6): ETGVTQSPTHLIKTRGQQVTLRCSSQSGHNTVSWYQQALGQGPQFIFQYYREEENGRGNFPPRFSGLQFPNYSSELNVNALELDDSALYLCASSPGQGSSNSPLHFGNGTRLTVT.

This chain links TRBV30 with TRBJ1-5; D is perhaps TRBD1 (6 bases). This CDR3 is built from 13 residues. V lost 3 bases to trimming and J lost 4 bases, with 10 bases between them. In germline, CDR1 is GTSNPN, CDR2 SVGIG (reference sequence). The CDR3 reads CAWRTGPNQPQHF. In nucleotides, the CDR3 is TGTGCCTGGAGGACAGGCCCAAATCAGCCCCAGCATTTT. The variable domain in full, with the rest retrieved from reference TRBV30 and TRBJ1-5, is SQTIHQWPATLVQPVGSPLSLECTVEGTSNPNLYWYRQAAGRGLQLLFYSVGIGQISSEVPQNLSASRPQDRQFILSSKKLLLSDSGFYLCAWRTGPNQPQHFGDGTRLSIL.